This T cell receptor beta chain was found in a study of identical twins. One entry per CDR3 protein, called by TCRdb with MiXCR from the 5' RACE reads. The sample yields 500,000 to 550,000 distinct CDR3 sequences, 20% to 25% seen once. The table lists this clonotype with a few counts. V dropped 3 bases and J dropped 3; count of bases not matched to a gene: 7. CDR1 is SGHRS, CDR2 YFSETQ, per germline. The length of the CDR3 is 17 residues. This same sample was also part of a study on yellow fever vaccine responses in identical twins.

The chain employs TRBV5-1 and TRBJ1-4, with TRBD1 identical over 11 bases. The source of this sequence is a woman younger than 35 in good health. Sample: CD4+ T cells sorted from blood. The CDR3 DNA is TGCGCCAGCAGCTCCCATGGACAGGGGGCAGCTAATGAAAAACTGTTTTTT. Amino acid sequence: CASSSHGQGAANEKLFF.